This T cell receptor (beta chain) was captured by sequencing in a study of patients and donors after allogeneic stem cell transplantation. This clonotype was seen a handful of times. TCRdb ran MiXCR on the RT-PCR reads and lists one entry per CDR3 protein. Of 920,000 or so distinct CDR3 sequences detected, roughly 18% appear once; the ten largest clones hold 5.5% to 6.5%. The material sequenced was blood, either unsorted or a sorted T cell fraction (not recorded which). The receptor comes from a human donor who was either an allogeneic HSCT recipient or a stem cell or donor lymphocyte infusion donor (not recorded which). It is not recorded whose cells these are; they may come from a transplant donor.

The DNA of the CDR3 is TGTGCCAGCAGCCAGCAGGGTATTGAAGCTTTCTTT. Protein product: CASSQQGIEAFF. V is TRBV3-1 and J is TRBJ1-1, with D possibly TRBD1 on 5 matching bases. Trimming pared 3 bases from V and 7 bases from J, leaving 9 bases between. Germline values: CDR1 LGHDT, CDR2 YNNKEL (reference sequence). There are 12 residues in the CDR3.